The clone carrying this TCR beta chain was seen only a few times. TCRdb itself ran the reads through MiXCR, one entry per CDR3 protein. This sample has 560,000 or so distinct CDR3 sequences, with more than 15% found just once. These data belong to a study of T cell repertoires in cytomegalovirus infection. Germline CDR1 and CDR2: SGHDN and FVKESK. CDR3 length: 17 amino acids. V trimming: 3 bases; J trimming: 1 base; junction bases outside the gene matches: 3. The chain couples TRBV14 to TRBJ1-6; 10 bases are shared with TRBD1. The sample comprised CD8+ T cells from PBMCs. This TCR derives from a human donor in good health (CMV status not recorded). Some clones in this sample may be carry-over from other donors' samples. This CDR3 reads CASSQGTGVSYNSPLHF. The DNA of the CDR3 is TGTGCCAGCAGCCAGGGGACAGGGGTGTCCTATAATTCACCCCTCCACTTT.